Described below is a single TCR beta chain sequence and its context. Per the original data handling: Amplification of reference gene primers provided the estimated nucleated cell counts. Libraries were prepared by immunoSEQ multiplex PCR; TCRdb keeps only in-frame clonotypes and omits some of them. D and trimming come from the DNA, and the V and J calls and clone size come from that table. The table records about 210,000 clones, 83% of them present only once. The data were obtained in a study of blood T cell repertoires in COVID-19. Study overall: The study drew acute and convalescent COVID-19 samples from the United States, Italy and Spain.

CDR3 size: 15 residues. The trim removed 0 bases at V and 2 bases at J, leaving 2 bases unmatched. CDR1 and CDR2 from the germline V gene are SGHRS and YFSETQ. This rearrangement joins TRBV5-1 to TRBJ1-5, with 7 bases matching TRBD1. The source of this sequence is a woman in her thirties or forties with active or convalescent COVID-19. The specimen sequenced was peripheral blood. CDR3 coding DNA: TGCGCCAGCAGCTTGGAGGGGGCCGGCAATCAGCCCCAGCATTTT. Translating gives CASSLEGAGNQPQHF. The complete variable domain, with remaining parts taken from reference TRBV5-1 and TRBJ1-5, reads KAGVTQTPRYLIKTRGQQVTLSCSPISGHRSVSWYQQTPGQGLQFLFEYFSETQRNKGNFPGRFSGRQFSNSRSEMNVSTLELGDSALYLCASSLEGAGNQPQHFGDGTRLSIL.